This TCR beta chain was recovered during a study of blood T cell repertoires in COVID-19 (dated by TCRdb to the early 2020s). Study-level background: Samples covering the acute and convalescent phases of COVID-19 were provided by collaborators in the United States, Italy and Spain. Where available, HLA class I and class II types were taken from metadata supplied by the sample provider and were not determined by assay-based typing. A de-identified subject ID, COVID-19 status, age in years and sex were almost always included in the sample metadata. The prospective study material was composed of cDNA or gDNA derived from T cells, B-cell-depleted T cells, or PBMCs. The samples were drawn from the first 160 participants of the ongoing ImmuneRACE study and from under 1,500 subjects provided by 6 global collaborators. The dataset comprised deeply sampled blood TCRbeta repertoires from subjects exposed to, actively infected with, or recovered from COVID-19. The repertoires were released in a freely available public database intended as a resource for research on the immune response to SARS-CoV-2. Beyond this particular receptor, the publication reports: Clinical and demographic metadata were provided uncurated, with the amount varying by source and participant.

Collaborating institutions collected whole blood in K2EDTA tubes following their own protocols. For TCRbeta analysis, collaborator samples were shipped as frozen whole blood, as isolated PBMCs, or as DNA extracted from either sample type. Remarks on this clone: Its antigen remains unidentified. No base-level quality is on record; no much larger clone is a single base apart.

V loses 4 bases, J loses 0 bases, and the germline ends lie 12 bases apart. The germline V gene (reference sequence) provides CDR1 SEHNR and CDR2 FQNEAQ. Inclusive of the bounding cysteine and phenylalanine, the CDR3 is 15 residues long. Only the CDR3 portion is preserved as DNA: 45 bases, with reading frame beginning at the first base. The immunoSEQ Assay, a bias-controlled multiplex PCR, was used to amplify TCRbeta CDR3 regions from genomic DNA. In the authors' own workflow: Nucleated cell counts per sample were estimated from amplification of reference gene primers within the assay. To quantify the absolute abundance of each unique TCRbeta CDR3 rearrangement, sequence reads were collapsed and filtered. Productive Simpson clonality was computed per sample as the square root of Simpson's diversity index over productive rearrangements. Sourced from immuneACCESS, this table was stored by TCRdb with only in-frame sequences that have V and J called. A share of the clones is absent; for the studies checked, an unresolved V gene accounts for under half, and the remainder has no known explanation. The V and J calls and the clone size are those of that table, but D and trimming were determined from the DNA. The sample data list roughly 45,000 clones, and around 78% of these were observed just once. Roughly 12% of the sample lies in the top ten.

The sequence came from a human donor in a cohort sampled during active COVID-19. The V and J segments used are TRBV7-9 and TRBJ1-1, with TRBD1 tentatively as D gene (6 bases match). Sequencing was done on a sample of peripheral blood. The CDR3 protein sequence reads: CASSSGQRMNTEAFF. Read as DNA, the sequence is TGTGCCAGCAGCTCTGGACAGCGGATGAACACTGAAGCTTTCTTT. Where the CDR3 stops, the reference TRBV7-9 and TRBJ1-1 genes take over; the full variable domain is DTGVSQNPRHKITKRGQNVTFRCDPISEHNRLYWYRQTLGQGPEFLTYFQNEAQLEKSRLLSDRFSAERPKGSFSTLEIQRTEQGDSAMYLCASSSGQRMNTEAFFGQGTRLTVV.